Listed below are T cell receptor beta chains from one sample, sequenced in a study of cytomegalovirus exposure and HLA in healthy donors. Sequenced by immunoSEQ multiplex PCR; TCRdb stores in-frame clones only, minus some. The table includes some 130,000 clones, approximately 80% detected once. The sequenced material came from PBMCs. These receptors all stem from a man aged 25-40 years in good health and CMV-seronegative. The conserved cysteine and the conserved F or W are not part of the CDR3 here. Clone size is stated in some rows and not others, as once, few, many or a class when expanded.

V: TRBV10-1; size: once; J: TRBJ2-3; CDR3: AGQREPPLHTDTQY
V: TRBV27; size: -; J: TRBJ1-1; CDR3: ASSYKNTEAF
V: TRBV28; size: once; J: TRBJ2-4; CDR3: ASRAQGNIQY
V: TRBV5-5; size: -; J: TRBJ1-1; CDR3: ASSSSGATEAF
V: TRBV6-5; size: -; J: TRBJ2-2; CDR3: ASRIAGWNTGELF
V: TRBV28; size: -; J: TRBJ1-1; CDR3: ASSATGGRNTEAF
V: TRBV4-1; size: -; J: TRBJ2-7; CDR3: ASSLRTSELGEQY
V: TRBV18; size: -; J: TRBJ2-5; CDR3: ASSLFRPGTGSQETQY
V: TRBV6-1; size: -; J: TRBJ2-4; CDR3: ASSAFGVVAKNIQY
V: TRBV18; size: -; J: TRBJ2-1; CDR3: ASSPPARHNEQF
V: TRBV29-1; size: once; J: TRBJ2-3; CDR3: SVDGDTYTDTQY
V: TRBV28; size: -; J: TRBJ1-5; CDR3: ASSLIQPHQPQH
V: TRBV6-1; size: few; J: TRBJ2-7; CDR3: ASAGTISYEQY
V: TRBV18; size: -; J: TRBJ1-3; CDR3: ASSPYSQSGNTIY
V: TRBV5-4; size: -; J: TRBJ1-1; CDR3: ASSLGTLLSEAF
V: TRBV19; size: -; J: TRBJ1-4; CDR3: ASRTGGNNEKLF
V: TRBV14; size: -; J: TRBJ1-1; CDR3: ASSQDDRGSTEAF
V: TRBV27; size: -; J: TRBJ1-1; CDR3: ASSEDHRGRGAF
V: TRBV29-1; size: -; J: TRBJ2-3; CDR3: SVAPGLPQDTQY
V: TRBV7-7; size: -; J: TRBJ1-1; CDR3: ASSPGQGSGEAF
V: TRBV9; size: -; J: TRBJ2-3; CDR3: ASSPGAVITDTQY
V: TRBV18; size: -; J: TRBJ2-1; CDR3: ASSPDSHNEQF
V: TRBV6-1; size: -; J: TRBJ1-1; CDR3: ASSVVGSGTEAF
V: TRBV28; size: -; J: TRBJ2-3; CDR3: ASSEWGGRTDTQY
V: TRBV19; size: few; J: TRBJ1-2; CDR3: ASSTDYRNNYGYT
V: TRBV5-1; size: -; J: TRBJ2-1; CDR3: ASSLGGGYNEQF
V: TRBV7-8; size: -; J: TRBJ2-5; CDR3: ASSLVILAGAETQY
V: TRBV9; size: -; J: TRBJ2-1; CDR3: ASSIGEGGPYNEQF
V: TRBV30; size: -; J: TRBJ1-1; CDR3: AWRSITEAF
V: TRBV6-1; size: -; J: TRBJ1-1; CDR3: ASSENRGGRAF
V: TRBV6-5; size: -; J: TRBJ2-7; CDR3: ASSWGRVSYEQY
V: TRBV5-4; size: few; J: TRBJ2-7; CDR3: AFRLAGVHPEQY
V: TRBV28; size: once; J: TRBJ1-5; CDR3: ASSLEGQGNIPQH
V: TRBV2; size: -; J: TRBJ2-5; CDR3: ASRQEETQY
V: TRBV10-3; size: -; J: TRBJ2-5; CDR3: ATQRSQGAQETQY
V: TRBV30; size: -; J: TRBJ1-1; CDR3: AWCQGANTEAF
V: TRBV4-3; size: -; J: TRBJ2-7; CDR3: ASSQDTAGGQYEQY
V: TRBV28; size: -; J: TRBJ1-6; CDR3: ASSLAGGWGSNSPLH
V: TRBV2; size: -; J: TRBJ2-5; CDR3: ASSDSIEETQY
V: TRBV27; size: -; J: TRBJ2-7; CDR3: ASSSYPGQGYEQY
V: TRBV19; size: -; J: TRBJ1-1; CDR3: ASSADRVEAF
V: TRBV28; size: once; J: TRBJ1-1; CDR3: ASSPYLNTEAF
V: TRBV30; size: -; J: -; CDR3: AWSSGRSYEQY
V: TRBV7-2; size: -; J: TRBJ2-3; CDR3: ASSRTGTGHHTQY
V: TRBV5-4; size: -; J: TRBJ2-1; CDR3: ASSRVNEQF
V: TRBV19; size: -; J: TRBJ1-5; CDR3: ASSNNRGRIGQPQH
V: TRBV18; size: -; J: TRBJ1-4; CDR3: ASSPRPGENEKLF
V: TRBV2; size: -; J: TRBJ2-5; CDR3: ASSRGQQETQY
V: TRBV7-2; size: -; J: TRBJ2-7; CDR3: ASSILAGGNYEQY
V: TRBV14; size: -; J: TRBJ2-2; CDR3: ASSQVGAVTGELF
V: TRBV6-1; size: few; J: TRBJ2-3; CDR3: ASSQGFTDTQY
V: TRBV19; size: -; J: TRBJ1-4; CDR3: ASTVGLKVGEKLF
V: TRBV7-9; size: -; J: TRBJ2-1; CDR3: ASSPGGLNYNEQF
V: TRBV28; size: -; J: TRBJ2-7; CDR3: ASRVGPSYEQY
V: TRBV7-9; size: once; J: TRBJ2-1; CDR3: ASSLGGRPNEQF
V: TRBV7-9; size: -; J: TRBJ1-1; CDR3: ASSLSGAAF
V: TRBV5-1; size: -; J: TRBJ2-7; CDR3: ASRWEGGAPGNEQY